The rows below give T cell receptor beta chains drawn from one sample of a study of OX40 agonist ivuxolimab in advanced cancers. Libraries were prepared by immunoSEQ multiplex PCR; TCRdb keeps only in-frame clonotypes and omits some of them. The sample has 90,000 to 120,000 clones; under 95% are singletons. The starting material was CD4+ or CD8+ T cells sorted from blood, obtained in a trial of the OX40 agonist ivuxolimab. The receptor source for this set is an adult with an advanced solid tumor such as melanoma, head and neck, liver or kidney cancer. Each CDR3 is given with its conserved first and last residue. D genes are given only for firm matches.

TRBV7-8	TRBD1	TRBJ1-1	CASSINRGAARLNTEAFF
TRBV4-3	-	TRBJ2-1	CASSQDLAAFSYNEQFF
TRBV18	TRBD1	TRBJ2-7	CASSLRDRGYEQYF
TRBV28	-	TRBJ1-2	CASTWRGLNYGYTF
TRBV12-5	TRBD2	TRBJ2-1	CASGLRMAGEHNEQFF
TRBV5-1	-	TRBJ1-1	CASSLGDTSRSAFF
TRBV7-3	-	TRBJ2-2	CASSQLALDTGELFF
TRBV28	-	TRBJ2-7	CASSPTYEQYF
TRBV4-3	-	TRBJ1-3	CASSQDRGGTISGNTIYF
TRBV13	TRBD1	TRBJ1-1	CASSLNRGEMNTEAFF
TRBV5-1	TRBD1	TRBJ1-4	CASSTGQGFEKLFF
TRBV6-5	-	TRBJ1-5	CASSDKGISNQPQHF
TRBV19	TRBD1	TRBJ2-2	CASRRQGSTGELFF
TRBV30	-	TRBJ1-4	CAWSVGDEKLFF
TRBV5-1	TRBD2	TRBJ2-3	CASSFASGSVSDTQYF
TRBV5-1	-	TRBJ2-7	CASSLPKQGGTGEQYF
TRBV28	TRBD2	TRBJ2-1	CASSQTSGRNEQFF
TRBV19	-	TRBJ2-2	CATHRDNTGELFF
TRBV5-1	-	TRBJ2-3	CASSLDTDTQYF
TRBV18	-	TRBJ2-7	CASSPQVDEQYF
TRBV18	-	TRBJ1-1	CASSTGQNTEAFF
TRBV19	TRBD1	TRBJ1-2	CASSIQGADYGYTF
TRBV30	TRBD1	TRBJ1-5	CAWEGQGGQPQHF
TRBV7-9	-	TRBJ2-2	CASSLGWASTGELFF
TRBV4-1	TRBD2	TRBJ2-7	CASSQDGASGLHF
TRBV6-5	-	TRBJ2-5	CASGSNQETQYF
TRBV11-3	-	TRBJ1-1	CASSLEGGPMGEAFF
TRBV27	-	TRBJ2-6	CASSLAASSGANVLTF
TRBV6-1	-	TRBJ1-5	CASEGGPYSNQPQHF
TRBV7-9	-	TRBJ2-7	CASSLAEGAEQYF
TRBV27	-	TRBJ2-1	CASSPKPTRLSSYNEQFF
TRBV14	TRBD1	TRBJ1-2	CASSDRGSYGYTF
TRBV18	-	TRBJ1-1	CASSPTQGSQTEAFF
TRBV10-3	TRBD1	TRBJ1-4	CAISDRRQGNEKLFF
TRBV14	TRBD2	TRBJ2-7	CASSQVAGAPYEQYF
TRBV5-1	TRBD2	TRBJ2-1	CASRGSGRTNNEQFF